These 8 T cell receptor beta chains share one sample of origin, sequenced in a study of CD8 T cells in Susac syndrome. cDNA came from approximately 0.5 to 1 ug RNA primed by random hexamers. TCRdb passed the immunoSEQ multiplex PCR reads through MiXCR, listing each CDR3 protein once. The sample shows 160,000 or so distinct CDR3 sequences, about 90% of them seen only once. The sequenced sample consisted of CD4+ T cells from PBMCs. The receptors come from a human donor in good health.

This chain links TRBV20-1 with TRBJ1-2; perhaps TRBD1 as D (5 bases). V gave up 4 bases and J gave up 4 bases, with 19 bases separating them. This CDR3 is 15 amino acids long. Germline-derived CDR1 and CDR2 are DFQATT and SNEGSKA (reference sequence). The CDR3 DNA sequence: TGCAGTGCTACTCCAACCGGGGGGTTGGCCTATGGCTACACCTTC. This gives the protein CSATPTGGLAYGYTF.

The chain recombines TRBV7-2 with TRBJ2-1; a possible D gene is TRBD2 (5 bases). V dropped 1 base and J dropped 6 bases, with 7 bases sitting between them. The CDR3 contains 13 residues. Germline CDR1 reads SGHTA; CDR2 reads FQGNSA. The chain's CDR3 is CASSLERGNEQFF. Here the CDR3 DNA reads TGTGCCAGCAGCTTAGAACGGGGCAATGAGCAGTTCTTC.

The chain recombines TRBV24-1 with TRBJ2-1, with D possibly TRBD2 on 5 matching bases. V lost 3 bases, J lost 5 bases, and 7 bases lay in between. Germline-derived CDR1 and CDR2 are KGHDR and SFDVKD. The length of the CDR3 is 13 residues. The CDR3 reads CATSDAGDNEQFF. CDR3 DNA: TGTGCCACCAGTGATGCCGGGGACAATGAGCAGTTCTTC.

The chain combines TRBV10-2 with TRBJ2-2, with D uncertain. Germline assignment: CDR1 WSHSY and CDR2 SAAADI. V lost 0 bases and J 2 bases, leaving 4 bases between the germline ends. The CDR3 covers 14 residues. The CDR3 sequence is CASSESGNTGELFF. The DNA for the CDR3 is TGCGCCAGCAGTGAGTCTGGAAACACCGGGGAGCTGTTTTTT.

This chain uses TRBV6-2 or TRBV6-3 with TRBJ2-1; either TRBD1 or TRBD2 may fit D (5 bases each). Germline-derived CDR1 and CDR2 are MNHEY and SVGEGT. The V end lost 2 bases, the J end lost 7 bases, and 12 bases lay between the germline ends. The CDR3 has 14 amino acids. CDR3 region: CASSYRAGRNEQFF. CDR3 nucleotide sequence: TGTGCCAGCAGTTACAGAGCAGGGAGAAATGAGCAGTTCTTC.

This rearrangement joins TRBV5-1 to TRBJ1-4, with unresolved D. V dropped 0 bases and J dropped 10 bases, with 10 bases sitting between them. Germline V CDR1 and CDR2: SGHRS, YFSETQ. CDR3 length: 13 residues. The CDR3 loop reads CASSLVGVGKLFF. CDR3 nucleotides: TGCGCCAGCAGCTTGGTGGGTGTTGGAAAACTGTTTTTT.

The rearrangement links TRBV24-1 to TRBJ2-5, with 8 bases lining up with TRBD2. CDR1 is KGHDR and CDR2 is SFDVKD in the germline V gene. The CDR3 runs 18 residues. Trimming at V came to 3 bases and at J to 0 bases, leaving 11 bases not matched to a gene. The CDR3: CATSDPLLGGLDQETQYF. CDR3 bases: TGTGCCACCAGTGATCCACTCCTCGGGGGACTAGACCAAGAGACCCAGTACTTC.

The V call is TRBV2, the J call TRBJ2-7; D call uncertain. Trimming cost V 3 bases and J 0 bases, with 9 bases left between them. The CDR3 loop spans 14 amino acids. Germline V CDR1 and CDR2: SNHLY, FYNNEI. In DNA, the CDR3 is TGTGCCAGCAGTGAGTCGGTCGGCTCCTACGAGCAGTACTTC. It is translated as CASSESVGSYEQYF.